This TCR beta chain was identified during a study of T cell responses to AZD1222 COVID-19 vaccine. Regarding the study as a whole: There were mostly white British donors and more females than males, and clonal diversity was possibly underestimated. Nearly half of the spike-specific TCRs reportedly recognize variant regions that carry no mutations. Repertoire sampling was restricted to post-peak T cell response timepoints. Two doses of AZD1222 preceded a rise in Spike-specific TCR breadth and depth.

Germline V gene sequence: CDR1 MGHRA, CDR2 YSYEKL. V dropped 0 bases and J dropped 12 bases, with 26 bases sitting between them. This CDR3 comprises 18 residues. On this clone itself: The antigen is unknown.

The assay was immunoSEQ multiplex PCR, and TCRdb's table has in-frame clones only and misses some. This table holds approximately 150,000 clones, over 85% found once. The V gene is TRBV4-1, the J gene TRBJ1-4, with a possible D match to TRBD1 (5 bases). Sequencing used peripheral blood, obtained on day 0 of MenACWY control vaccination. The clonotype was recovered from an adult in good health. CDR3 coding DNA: TGCGCCAGCAGCCAAGAGGAGATTGACGACAGTATAATGAATGAACTGTTTTTT. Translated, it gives CASSQEEIDDSIMNELFF.